The TCR beta chain described here comes from a study of shared clonotypes between healthy human individuals (dated by TCRdb to between 2020 and 2021). Some background on the complete study: A couple of women and a few men aged 18 to 49 years were included in the cohort. Per donor, three plates each were used for CD4 naive and CD4 memory, two for CD8 naive, and one for CD8 memory. Blood TCR repertoires of about 5 healthy adults were deeply sequenced to estimate repertoire size and the extent of clonotype sharing between individuals. Different laboratories and diverse techniques were used to prepare libraries and sequence TCR repertoires, to increase sequencing depth and limit assay-specific biases. Per donor, leukapheresis produced somewhere between about 0.85 and 9.5 billion PBMCs.

Using the deep immunoSEQ assay, multiplex PCR amplified TCR CDR3 regions from genomic DNA. For each cell subset, the extracted genomic DNA was distributed evenly across all wells of several immunoSEQ 96-well plates, and each plate served as one replicate. Each replicate PCR for sorted subsets received approximately 200 ng genomic DNA, equal to roughly 30,000 T cell genomes. Purified libraries were measured with a Qubit 3.0 fluorometer, size-checked on a Bioanalyzer 2100, and measured again with the KAPA Library Quantification kit. Every immunoSEQ 96-well plate was sequenced on a dedicated single-read 150-cycle Illumina NextSeq 550 flow cell. The paper's processing steps were these. The immunoSEQ output contained only junctional sequences without quality scores, so filtering could not match that applied to full-length reads. Sequences were annotated with PyIR, a Python wrapper for IgBLAST v1.9, using IMGT germline references to assign V/J genes and CDR3. Reads with weak V/J assignments (E-value above 1e-6), missing CDR3, stop codons, out-of-frame junctions, or ambiguous translated residues were removed. V3J clonotypes were defined as sequences sharing the same inferred V gene, J gene, and CDR3 amino acid sequence. Percentage overlap between repertoires was computed as shared unique clonotypes divided by the size of the smaller repertoire. Richness of each repertoire was evaluated using RTK rarefaction, the Chao1 estimator, and Recon v2.1 estimates of unobserved clonotypes. OLGA was used to compute generation probabilities for all TCRbeta clonotypes that the gDNA method yielded from a handful of donors. Not all clones reach the TCRdb copy of this immuneACCESS table, which keeps in-frame sequences only. Checked studies attribute under half of the gap to unresolved V genes and leave the rest unexplained. The V and J calls and the clone size are those of that table, but D and trimming were determined from the DNA. Across this sample there are over a million clones, with roughly 96% seen only once. Of the sample, roughly 1.2% is held by the ten largest clones.

Comment on this clone: It lacks a known antigen. The record has no base qualities; no much larger clone is one base away.

The CDR3, from cysteine to phenylalanine, totals 12 residues. The DNA shown is the 36-base CDR3, in frame from base 1. A distance of 7 bases separates the germline ends of V and J, which lose 0 bases and 8 bases respectively. Taken from the germline V gene, the CDR1 and CDR2 loops are MNHNS and SASEGT. Beyond this particular receptor, the publication reports: Naive subsets generally had larger estimated clonotype richness than memory subsets. Pairwise subsampling led to the expectation that sequencing depth would affect the degree of clonotype sharing among donors. Because the study included a small number of donors, the genetic and exposure-history diversity represented was limited. Compared with non-shared clonotypes, clonotypes shared by all four sorted-subset donors had higher generation probabilities. Sampling was restricted to blood, and TCR repertoires in tissues likely differ from the TCR repertoires found in blood. Sharing across several donors was observed for around 5% of naive CD4, less than 4% of naive CD8, 2% to 2.5% of memory CD4, and 0.4% of memory CD8 clonotypes. Rarefaction of sorted-subset datasets indicated incomplete sequencing despite the large sequencing depth.

Donors were healthy HIV-negative adults with no recently reported acute infections or vaccinations. All donors were Caucasian adults living in Nashville, Tennessee, USA. CD4+ T cells were enriched by magnetic negative selection; naive cells were then positively selected on CD45RA, and the negative fraction formed the memory subset. After blood collection by leukapheresis, PBMCs were isolated using Ficoll-Histopaque density gradient centrifugation and then cryopreserved in the vapor phase of liquid nitrogen. Analytical flow cytometry was used to check the purity and quantity of every magnetically sorted T cell population. Genomic DNA was isolated from every sorted fraction and measured by UV absorbance on a Nanodrop 2000c.

This TCR came from a man aged 25-45 years in good health. Sequencing was carried out using naive CD4+ T cells sorted from blood. The sample's cell subset or site label is to be understood as: CD45RA+ positively selected. The sequence joins TRBV6-1 to TRBJ2-5, with the D gene call left open. The nucleotide sequence reads TGTGCCAGCAGTGAAGCTACCGTAACCCAGTACTTC. The translation is CASSEATVTQYF.